A single sample is the source of the 23 T cell receptor beta chains below, sequenced in a study of healthy donors' naive CD4 and CD8 T cells. TCR libraries were built from about 500 ng of total RNA by linear amplification. TCRdb fed the reads into MiXCR, producing one record per CDR3 protein. Of 150,000 to 200,000 distinct CDR3 sequences listed, around three quarters are singletons. Sequencing used naive CD4+ and CD8+ T cells sorted from blood, pooled from several donors. The receptors originated from a pool of human donors in good health; the sample pools cells from several healthy donors.

V is TRBV29-1 and J is TRBJ2-1, with 13 bases lining up with TRBD2. Germline CDR1 reads SQVTM; CDR2 reads ANQGSEA. This CDR3 region has 17 residues. V lost 7 bases and J lost 6; bases outside the gene matches: 15. CDR3 loop: CSASPRLAGGSGNEQFF. For the CDR3, the DNA is TGCAGCGCGTCCCCTAGACTAGCGGGAGGTAGTGGCAATGAGCAGTTCTTC.

DNA for the CDR3: TGTGCCAGCAAACCCTGGGCTAGCGGGGGGTACTACAATGAGCAGTTCTTC. This sequence encodes CASKPWASGGYYNEQFF. The chain has TRBV2 and TRBJ2-1, with 11 nucleotides matching TRBD2. The CDR3 has 17 amino acids. Germline V gene lookup returns CDR1 SNHLY and CDR2 FYNNEI. V shed 7 bases, J shed 3 bases, and the junction held 11 bases outside the gene matches.

The J gene is TRBJ2-7, the V gene TRBV29-1; 7 nucleotides line up with TRBD1. The length of the CDR3 is 12 residues. Germline CDR1 and CDR2: SQVTM and ANQGSEA. Germline trimming cut 8 bases from V and 3 bases from J; bases unmatched to any gene: 7. The DNA of the CDR3 is TGCAGCTCGACAGGGAGTAACTACGAGCAGTACTTC. Translated, it gives CSSTGSNYEQYF.

The DNA of the CDR3 is TGCGCCAGCAGCCAAGAGTTTTCTAGCGCATACAATGAGCAGTTCTTC. Translation: CASSQEFSSAYNEQFF. This chain connects TRBV4-3 to TRBJ2-1; D might be TRBD2 (6 bases). Germline assignment: CDR1 LGHNA and CDR2 YSLEER. The CDR3 is made up of 16 amino acids. Trimming took 0 bases from V and 4 from J, leaving 13 bases between them.

The table lists this clonotype with a few counts. The chain recombines TRBV30 with TRBJ1-3; D is undetermined. The CDR3 consists of 13 residues. Germline CDR1 reads GTSNPN; CDR2 reads SVGIG (reference sequence). The V end lost 0 bases, the J end lost 4 bases, and 7 bases lay between the germline ends. CDR3 in amino acids: CAWSVRFGNTIYF. CDR3 DNA: TGTGCCTGGAGTGTAAGATTCGGAAACACCATATATTTT.

The J gene is TRBJ2-3, the V gene TRBV6-5, with no clear D. This CDR3 has 14 residues. V lost 4 bases to trimming and J lost 2 bases, with 10 bases between them. Per the germline V gene, CDR1 is MNHEY and CDR2 is SVGAGI. The CDR3 sequence: CASSSSLNTDTQYF. The CDR3 nucleotides are TGTGCCAGCAGTTCATCTCTGAACACAGATACGCAGTATTTT.

On this clonotype itself: One end of the junction does not line up with germline, which may come from a read error. The chain carries TRBV4-2 and TRBJ2-7; 9 bases align to TRBD1. CDR3 length: 15 residues. Germline V gene sequence: CDR1 LGHNA, CDR2 YNFKEQ. The CDR3 loop is CASSHAPGQGYEQYF. The CDR3 DNA follows: TGCGCCAGCAGCCACGCACCGGGACAGGGCTACGAGCAGTACTTC.

V and J are TRBV27 and TRBJ2-7, with D hard to call. CDR1 and CDR2 (germline): MNHEY, SMNVEV (reference sequence). The CDR3 loop spans 13 amino acids. Trimming shortened V by 2 bases and J by 2 bases, and 7 bases separated the two germline ends. The CDR3 spells CASSLSSAYEQYF. CDR3 coding DNA: TGTGCCAGCAGTTTAAGTAGTGCCTACGAGCAGTACTTC.

In the case of this clonotype: The junction does not match germline at one end; this may be a read error. CDR3 DNA: TGTGCCAGCAGTTACTCTCTGGACCACACTGAAGCCTTCTTT. Its protein is CASSYSLDHTEAFF. The V gene is TRBV6-2 or TRBV6-3, the J gene TRBJ1-1; D remains ambiguous. From germline, CDR1 is MNHEY and CDR2 SVGEGT. The CDR3 loop spans 14 amino acids.

This clonotype has just one count. The CDR3 is CSVRSVEGKKVNTEAFF. CDR3 sequence (DNA): TGCAGCGTTCGCAGCGTTGAAGGGAAGAAGGTGAACACTGAAGCTTTCTTT. The V call is TRBV29-1, the J call TRBJ1-1; D uncertain. Trimming removed 5 bases at V and 0 bases at J, with 22 bases between. The germline gives CDR1 SQVTM, CDR2 ANQGSEA. This CDR3 is 17 amino acids long. The variable domain in full, completed from reference TRBV29-1 and TRBJ1-1, reads SAVISQKPSRDICQRGTSLTIQCQVDSQVTMMFWYRQQPGQSLTLIATANQGSEATYESGFVIDKFPISRPNLTFSTLTVSNMSPEDSSIYLCSVRSVEGKKVNTEAFFGQGTRLTVV.

The J gene is TRBJ2-1, the V gene TRBV27; D not resolved. The CDR3 runs to 16 residues. From germline, CDR1 is MNHEY and CDR2 SMNVEV (reference sequence). V lost 5 bases, J lost 3 bases, and 17 bases lay in between. Here the CDR3 reads CASSPTWGPNYNEQFF. CDR3 in DNA: TGTGCCAGCAGTCCCACGTGGGGTCCTAACTACAATGAGCAGTTCTTC.

The chain uses TRBV20-1 and TRBJ2-3; 9 nucleotides align to TRBD2. The germline V gene has CDR1 DFQATT and CDR2 SNEGSKA (reference sequence). There are 15 residues in the CDR3. The ends lost 1 base at V and 1 base at J; junction bases unmatched: 3. The CDR3 nucleotides are TGCAGTGCTAGAGGTCGCGGGAGGGGCACAGATACGCAGTATTTT. Protein sequence: CSARGRGRGTDTQYF.

This clonotype was recorded a few times. The CDR3 DNA is TGTGCCAGCAGCTTAGGTCCCGATGTCGGACAGGCCTACGAGCAGTACTTC. Translating gives CASSLGPDVGQAYEQYF. The chain couples TRBV5-4 to TRBJ2-7; TRBD1 matches 7 bases. The CDR3 has 17 amino acids. CDR1 is SGHNT and CDR2 is YYREEE in the germline V gene (reference sequence). The trim removed 2 bases at V and 2 bases at J, leaving 13 bases unmatched. The full variable domain, rest sourced from reference TRBV5-4 and TRBJ2-7, is ETGVTQSPTHLIKTRGQQVTLRCSSQSGHNTVSWYQQALGQGPQFIFQYYREEENGRGNFPPRFSGLQFPNYSSELNVNALELDDSALYLCASSLGPDVGQAYEQYFGPGTRLTVT.

The chain links TRBV5-4 to TRBJ1-5; TRBD1 is a possible D gene (5 bases). Trimming pared 10 bases from V and 4 bases from J, leaving 18 bases between. The CDR3 is made up of 14 amino acids. The germline V gene encodes CDR1 SGHNT and CDR2 YYREEE (reference sequence). CDR3 loop: CASAPRVGNQPQHF. The CDR3 region has the DNA TGTGCCTCCGCCCCCAGGGTGGGTAATCAGCCCCAGCATTTT.

The rearrangement links TRBV4-1 to TRBJ2-1; 11 bases align to TRBD2. Germline V CDR1 and CDR2: MGHRA, YSYEKL. V trimming: 1 base; J trimming: 10 bases; junction bases outside the gene matches: 15. This CDR3 has 18 amino acids. As DNA, the CDR3 is TGCGCCAGCAGCCAAGTACCGGGGGTTAGCGGGAGGGCCCGGGAGCAGTTCTTC. Its protein product is CASSQVPGVSGRAREQFF.

This clonotype was observed a handful of times. V is TRBV2 and J is TRBJ2-5; 8 bases are a match to TRBD2. The CDR3 contains 12 residues. Trimming removed 7 bases from V and 5 bases from J; junction bases left unmatched: 3. From germline, CDR1 is SNHLY and CDR2 FYNNEI. CDR3 sequence: CASIGRVETQYF. DNA of the CDR3: TGTGCCAGCATCGGGAGGGTCGAGACCCAGTACTTC.

The chain is built from TRBV6-5 and TRBJ2-1; D gene ambiguous. Per germline, CDR1 MNHEY and CDR2 SVGAGI. V lost 0 bases and J lost 0, with 6 bases in between. This CDR3 comprises 15 residues. The CDR3 is CASSYSRDSYNEQFF. CDR3 DNA sequence: TGTGCCAGCAGTTACTCGAGAGACTCCTACAATGAGCAGTTCTTC.

The V call is TRBV19, the J call TRBJ2-7, with 8 bases identical to TRBD2. Germline V CDR1 and CDR2: LNHDA, SQIVND (reference sequence). Trimming took 1 base from V and 2 from J; bases not matched to a gene: 4. The CDR3 runs 15 residues. The CDR3 coding sequence is TGTGCCAGTAGTATAGGCAGCGGGGGAACCTACGAGCAGTACTTC. It translates to CASSIGSGGTYEQYF. Variable domain in full (rest from reference TRBV19 and TRBJ2-7): DGGITQSPKYLFRKEGQNVTLSCEQNLNHDAMYWYRQDPGQGLRLIYYSQIVNDFQKGDIAEGYSVSREKKESFPLTVTSAQKNPTAFYLCASSIGSGGTYEQYFGPGTRLTVT.

The rearrangement links TRBV29-1 to TRBJ2-1; perhaps TRBD1 as D (6 bases). There are 12 residues in the CDR3. CDR1 is SQVTM and CDR2 is ANQGSEA in the germline V gene. CDR3 sequence: CSGQSSYNEQFF. For the CDR3, the DNA is TGCAGTGGACAGTCCTCCTACAATGAGCAGTTCTTC.

V and J are TRBV27 and TRBJ1-5; D is unclear. Germline CDR1 and CDR2: MNHEY and SMNVEV (reference sequence). Between the trimmed V and J ends, which lost 3 bases and 8 bases, there was a span of 11 bases. The length of the CDR3 is 13 residues. The CDR3 is CASSFGLLKPQHF. CDR3 coding DNA: TGTGCCAGCAGTTTCGGCCTTTTGAAGCCCCAGCATTTT.

Only one count was recorded for this clonotype. This chain joins TRBV29-1 and TRBJ2-1; maybe TRBD2 (7 bases). Germline V gene lookup returns CDR1 SQVTM and CDR2 ANQGSEA. The germline V and J ends were trimmed by 4 bases and 7 bases, with 11 bases remaining between them. This CDR3 has 12 residues. CDR3 in DNA: TGCAGCGTTGTGCGGGGGCCGAATGAGCAGTTCTTC. Translating gives CSVVRGPNEQFF.

This rearrangement joins TRBV5-1 to TRBJ2-7; D is possibly TRBD1 or TRBD2 (5 bases each). The V gene lost 3 bases and the J gene lost 0 bases, with 10 bases spanning the gap. The CDR3 totals 14 residues. Germline loops: CDR1 SGHRS, CDR2 YFSETQ. The CDR3 spells CASSWDPDSYEQYF. The CDR3 nucleotides are TGCGCCAGCAGCTGGGACCCTGACTCCTACGAGCAGTACTTC.

This sequence joins TRBV29-1 and TRBJ2-5; D is perhaps TRBD1 or TRBD2 (5 bases each). CDR3 length: 14 residues. The germline CDR1 and CDR2 sequences are SQVTM and ANQGSEA. Trimming stripped 4 bases from V and 5 bases from J, with 17 bases between. CDR3 nucleotides: TGCAGCGTTGCTTCCGCGTCCGGGGACGAGACCCAGTACTTC. Protein product: CSVASASGDETQYF. The entire variable domain, with the rest obtained from reference TRBV29-1 and TRBJ2-5, is as follows: SAVISQKPSRDICQRGTSLTIQCQVDSQVTMMFWYRQQPGQSLTLIATANQGSEATYESGFVIDKFPISRPNLTFSTLTVSNMSPEDSSIYLCSVASASGDETQYFGPGTRLLVL.